These T cell receptor beta chains were read from a single sample in a study of glioma-infiltrating T cells. Using its own MiXCR run on the multiplex PCR reads, TCRdb lists one record per CDR3 protein. The data contain about 410,000 distinct CDR3 sequences, roughly 41% of them singletons. The sequencing sample was made of glioma tissue, nonneoplastic brain tissue, or PBMCs (not recorded which). The origin of the receptors is a human donor with low-grade glioma or glioblastoma, undergoing nonglioma brain surgery, or in good health (not recorded which). Each CDR3 is given with its conserved first and last residue. D genes are given only for firm matches. The listing skips clone size in some rows; elsewhere it reads once, few, many or a size class.

TRBV7-2,few,-,TRBJ1-5,CASSARRNLPQHF,TGTGCCAGCAGTGCCCGGAGGAATCTGCCCCAGCATTTT
TRBV6-1,-,-,TRBJ2-7,CASSGRAGTPYEQYF,TGTGCCAGCAGCGGTAGAGCCGGGACCCCCTACGAGCAGTACTTC
TRBV29-1,-,-,TRBJ2-7,CSVGRGGEQYF,TGCAGCGTTGGAAGGGGTGGGGAGCAGTACTTC
TRBV10-3,-,TRBD2,TRBJ2-7,CAISGRTSGRAPTYEQYF,TGTGCCATCAGTGGCCGGACTAGCGGGAGGGCCCCCACCTACGAGCAGTACTTC
TRBV6-4,-,-,TRBJ2-3,CASSAGEGHTDTQYF,TGTGCCAGCAGTGCGGGGGAAGGTCACACAGATACGCAGTATTTT
TRBV20-1,-,TRBD2,TRBJ2-6,CSARVLAGGPHSGANVLTF,TGCAGTGCTAGAGTGCTAGCGGGAGGGCCCCATTCTGGGGCCAACGTCCTGACTTTC
TRBV6-2/TRBV6-3,many,-,TRBJ2-7,CASSGWNEQYF,TGTGCCAGCAGTGGATGGAACGAGCAGTACTTC
TRBV27,many,TRBD2,TRBJ2-1,CASGAGTSGVYNEQFF,TGTGCCAGCGGTGCCGGGACTAGCGGAGTGTACAATGAGCAGTTCTTC
TRBV14,-,-,TRBJ1-1,CASSQLERATAEAFF,TGTGCCAGCAGCCAACTAGAACGGGCCACCGCTGAAGCTTTCTTT
TRBV19,-,TRBD1,TRBJ2-1,CASSNSRTGSNEQFF,TGTGCCAGTAGTAACTCTCGGACAGGGAGCAATGAGCAGTTCTTC
TRBV7-2,once,TRBD1,TRBJ2-1,CASSLATGQGLSYNEQFF,TGTGCCAGCAGCTTAGCGACGGGACAGGGCCTCTCCTACAATGAGCAGTTCTTC
TRBV7-3,-,TRBD2,TRBJ2-1,CASSSTSGTGEQFF,TGTGCCAGCAGCTCAACTAGCGGGACAGGTGAGCAGTTCTTC
TRBV5-1,-,TRBD1,TRBJ1-2,CATGGETGGGGYNF,TGCGCCACCGGTGGGGAGACAGGGGGTGGAGGCTACAACTTC
TRBV20-1,many,-,TRBJ2-5,CSARSVWETQYF,TGCAGTGCTAGATCGGTATGGGAGACCCAGTACTTC